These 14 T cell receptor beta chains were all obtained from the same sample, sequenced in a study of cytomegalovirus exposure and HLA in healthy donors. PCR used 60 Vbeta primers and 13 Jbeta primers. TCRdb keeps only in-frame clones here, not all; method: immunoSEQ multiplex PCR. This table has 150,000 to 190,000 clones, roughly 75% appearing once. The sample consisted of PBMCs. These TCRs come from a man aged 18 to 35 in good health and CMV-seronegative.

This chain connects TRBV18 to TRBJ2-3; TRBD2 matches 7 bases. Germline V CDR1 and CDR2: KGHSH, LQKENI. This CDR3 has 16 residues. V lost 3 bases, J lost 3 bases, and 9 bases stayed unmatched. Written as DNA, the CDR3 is TGTGCCAGCTCACCGCTTGCGGGAGCATGGACAGATACGCAGTATTTT. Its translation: CASSPLAGAWTDTQYF.

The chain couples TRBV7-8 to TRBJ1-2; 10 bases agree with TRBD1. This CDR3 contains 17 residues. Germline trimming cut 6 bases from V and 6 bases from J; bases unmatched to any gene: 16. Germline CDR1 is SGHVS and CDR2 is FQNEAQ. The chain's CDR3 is CASRSTLDRGRENGYTF. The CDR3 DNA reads TGTGCCAGCAGATCTACCCTTGACAGGGGGCGAGAGAATGGCTACACCTTC.

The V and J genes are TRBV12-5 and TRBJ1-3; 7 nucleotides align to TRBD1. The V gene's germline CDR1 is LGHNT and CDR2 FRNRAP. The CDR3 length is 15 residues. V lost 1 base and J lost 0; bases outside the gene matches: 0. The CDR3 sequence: CASGLGDSSGNTIYF. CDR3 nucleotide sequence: TGTGCTAGTGGTTTGGGGGACAGCTCTGGAAACACCATATATTTT.

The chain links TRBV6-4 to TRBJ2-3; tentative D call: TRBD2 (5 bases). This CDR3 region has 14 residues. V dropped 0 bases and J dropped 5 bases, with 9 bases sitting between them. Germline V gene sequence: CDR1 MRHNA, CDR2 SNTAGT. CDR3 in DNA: TGTGCCAGCAGTGACTCGCGCCGGGGAGATACGCAGTATTTT. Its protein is CASSDSRRGDTQYF.

CDR3: CASSKGQWNQPQHF. In DNA, the CDR3 is TGTGCCAGCAGTAAAGGACAATGGAATCAGCCCCAGCATTTT. The V call is TRBV28, the J call TRBJ1-5, with D perhaps matching TRBD1 (5 bases). This CDR3 contains 14 residues. CDR1 MDHEN and CDR2 SYDVKM come from the germline V gene. Trimming stripped 5 bases from V and 4 bases from J, with 12 bases between. The full variable domain, its missing parts supplied by reference TRBV28 and TRBJ1-5, is DVKVTQSSRYLVKRTGEKVFLECVQDMDHENMFWYRQDPGLGLRLIYFSYDVKMKEKGDIPEGYSVSREKKERFSLILESASTNQTSMYLCASSKGQWNQPQHFGDGTRLSIL.

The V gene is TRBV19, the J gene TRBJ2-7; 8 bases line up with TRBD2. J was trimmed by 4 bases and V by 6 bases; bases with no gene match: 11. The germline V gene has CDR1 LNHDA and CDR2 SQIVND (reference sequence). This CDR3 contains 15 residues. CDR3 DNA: TGTGCCAGTAGCGTGGCGAGCGGGAGTCAATACGAGCAGTACTTC. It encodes CASSVASGSQYEQYF.

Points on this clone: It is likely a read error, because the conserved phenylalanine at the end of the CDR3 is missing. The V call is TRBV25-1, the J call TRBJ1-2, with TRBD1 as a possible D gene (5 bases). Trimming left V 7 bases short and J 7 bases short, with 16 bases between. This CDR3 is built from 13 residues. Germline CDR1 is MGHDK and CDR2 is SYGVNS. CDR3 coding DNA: TGTGCCAGCAATGGGCAGGGACTAGGTGGCTACACCGTC. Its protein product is CASNGQGLGGYTV.

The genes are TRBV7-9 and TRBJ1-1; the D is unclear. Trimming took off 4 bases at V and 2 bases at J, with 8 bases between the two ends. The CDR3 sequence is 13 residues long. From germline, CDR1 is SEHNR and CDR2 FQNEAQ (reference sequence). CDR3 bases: TGTGCCAGCAGCTGGTCAGGTAACACTGAAGCTTTCTTT. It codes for CASSWSGNTEAFF.

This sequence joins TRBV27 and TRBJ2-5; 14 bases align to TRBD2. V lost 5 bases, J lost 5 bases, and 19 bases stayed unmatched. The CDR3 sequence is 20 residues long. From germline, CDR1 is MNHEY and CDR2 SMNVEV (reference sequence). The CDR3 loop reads CASSPPGLAGARSSRETQYF. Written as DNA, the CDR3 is TGTGCCAGCAGTCCCCCGGGACTAGCGGGGGCGAGGTCCTCTCGGGAGACCCAGTACTTC.

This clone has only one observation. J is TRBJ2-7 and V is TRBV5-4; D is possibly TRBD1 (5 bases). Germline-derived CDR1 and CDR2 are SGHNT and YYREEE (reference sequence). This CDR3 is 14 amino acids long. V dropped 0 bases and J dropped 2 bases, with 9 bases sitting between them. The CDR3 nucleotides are TGTGCCAGCAGCTTGGAGGACACCGCCTACGAGCAGTACTTC. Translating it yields CASSLEDTAYEQYF.

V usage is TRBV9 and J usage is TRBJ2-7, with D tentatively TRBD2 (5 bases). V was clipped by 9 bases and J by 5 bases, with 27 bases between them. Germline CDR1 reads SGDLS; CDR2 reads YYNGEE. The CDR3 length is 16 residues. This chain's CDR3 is CANRPEGSPVTHEQYF. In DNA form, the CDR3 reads TGTGCCAACAGACCCGAAGGGAGCCCCGTCACCCACGAGCAGTACTTC.

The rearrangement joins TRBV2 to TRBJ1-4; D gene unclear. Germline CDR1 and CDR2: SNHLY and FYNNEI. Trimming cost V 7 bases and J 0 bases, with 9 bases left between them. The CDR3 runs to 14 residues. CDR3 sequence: CASKSPATNEKLFF. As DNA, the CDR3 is TGTGCCAGCAAGTCCCCAGCAACTAATGAAAAACTGTTTTTT.

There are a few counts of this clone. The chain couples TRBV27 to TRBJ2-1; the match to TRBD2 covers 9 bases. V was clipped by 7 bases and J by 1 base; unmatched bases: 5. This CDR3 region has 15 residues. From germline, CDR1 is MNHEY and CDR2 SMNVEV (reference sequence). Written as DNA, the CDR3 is TGTGCCAGCAACACGGGACTAGCATCCTACAATGAGCAGTTCTTC. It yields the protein CASNTGLASYNEQFF.

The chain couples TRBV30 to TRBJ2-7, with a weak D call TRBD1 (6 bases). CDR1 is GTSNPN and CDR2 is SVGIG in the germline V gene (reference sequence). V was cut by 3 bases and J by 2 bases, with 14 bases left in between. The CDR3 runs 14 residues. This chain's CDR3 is CAWRREGGPYEQYF. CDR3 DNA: TGTGCCTGGAGGAGGGAAGGGGGTCCCTACGAGCAGTACTTC.